Here is one TCR beta chain with its context. This table comes from immunoSEQ multiplex PCR, and its TCRdb copy is limited to in-frame clones, with some not included. The sample records about 86,000 clones, 91% being singletons. This CDR3 is 14 amino acids long. Trimming removed 7 bases from V and 5 bases from J, with 18 bases in between. CDR1 and CDR2 (germline): MNHEY, SMNVEV (reference sequence). This entry is derived from a study of OX40 agonist ivuxolimab in advanced cancers. The chain couples TRBV27 to TRBJ2-7; perhaps TRBD2 as D (6 bases). The receptor was derived from an adult with an advanced solid tumor such as melanoma, head and neck, liver or kidney cancer. The sample in question was CD4+ or CD8+ T cells sorted from blood, obtained in a trial of the OX40 agonist ivuxolimab. In DNA, the CDR3 is TGTGCCAGCACCGTAGGGTTTGGGGGGAACGAGCAGTACTTC. Protein: CASTVGFGGNEQYF.